The clone carrying this T cell receptor beta chain has at least ten counts. The antigen is undetermined. Unsorted libraries came from 2 million PBMCs stored at -80 °C. TCRdb itself ran the 5' RACE reads through MiXCR, one entry per CDR3 protein. In the table there are 65,000 to 85,000 distinct CDR3 sequences, 3% to 4% of which are singletons. The source of the sample is a study of neurological immune-mediated disorders. Findings and limits, study-wide: Across subjects, no CDR3 amino acid sequence appeared in expanded clones of more than one subject, a finding that suggested private repertoires in all groups.

Sequencing used PBMCs. This receptor was taken from a woman aged 50 to 65 with multiple sclerosis.

The CDR3 DNA reads as TGTGCCAGCAGTTACCCTTCCGGGACAGGCGAAATCGCGAACACCGGGGAGCTGTTTTTT. Amino acid sequence: CASSYPSGTGEIANTGELFF. The chain combines TRBV6-2 or TRBV6-3 with TRBJ2-2; the match to TRBD1 covers 8 bases. The trim removed 2 bases at V and 0 bases at J, leaving 14 bases unmatched. The CDR3 is 20 residues long. Germline V gene data show CDR1 as MNHEY and CDR2 as SVGEGT.